This T cell receptor (beta chain) was recovered during a study of cytomegalovirus exposure and HLA in healthy donors. The CDR3 runs 15 residues. CDR1 and CDR2 from the germline V gene are SNHLY and FYNNEI. Trimming removed 4 bases from V and 4 bases from J; junction bases left unmatched: 6. It was with 60 Vbeta and 13 Jbeta primers that the PCR ran. Repertoires were generated with immunoSEQ multiplex PCR, while TCRdb's copy carries only in-frame clones and drops some. The sample lists 110,000 or so clones, 75% occurring once. General study findings and limits: TCR beta V- and J-gene trimming, according to a later analysis, was linked to a missense DCLRE1C variant.

Concerning this clone: Its specificity is not known.

Material for sequencing was PBMCs. The chain combines TRBV2 with TRBJ2-3, with 9 bases fitting TRBD2. The clonotype originates from a man in his forties in good health and CMV-seronegative. Here the CDR3 reads CASSALVAGADTQYF. The CDR3 DNA reads TGTGCCAGCAGTGCCTTGGTAGCGGGAGCAGATACGCAGTATTTT.